The 25 T cell receptor beta chains reported below all come from one sample, sequenced in a study of T cell repertoires in cytomegalovirus infection. TCRdb analysed the reads with MiXCR anew, one entry per CDR3 protein. The table has around 440,000 distinct CDR3 sequences, approximately 10% seen once. The sample comprised PBMCs. These receptors came from a human donor in good health (CMV status not recorded). Some clones in this sample may be carry-over from other donors' samples.

This clonotype was found once. The V and J genes are TRBV28 and TRBJ1-3, with a possible D match to TRBD1 (5 bases). Germline-derived CDR1 and CDR2 are MDHEN and SYDVKM. This CDR3 comprises 19 residues. V lost 7 bases to trimming and J lost 4 bases, with 29 bases between them. In nucleotides, the CDR3 is TGTGCCAGCACTTTTTTCCAGGACAAATTTTTACTAGGGGGAAACACCATATATTTT. Translating it yields CASTFFQDKFLLGGNTIYF.

This clonotype was seen ten or more times. The rearrangement uses TRBV7-6 and TRBJ2-1; TRBD2 aligns across 8 bases. Losses at the gene ends were 5 bases for V and 4 bases for J; bases not matched to a gene: 7. Germline-derived CDR1 and CDR2 are SGHVS and FNYEAQ. The CDR3 consists of 15 residues. The CDR3 spells CASSTPLAVYNEQFF. The CDR3 bases are TGTGCCAGCAGCACTCCACTAGCGGTTTACAATGAGCAGTTCTTC.

This clonotype was recorded at least ten times. The V and J genes are TRBV7-9 and TRBJ2-5; TRBD1 matches 10 bases. The length of the CDR3 is 14 residues. V lost 5 bases to trimming and J lost 7 bases; unmatched junction nucleotides: 7. CDR1 is SEHNR and CDR2 is FQNEAQ in the germline V gene (reference sequence). The CDR3, as DNA: TGTGCCAGCAGCCTGGGACAGGGGACCGGGACCCAGTACTTC. As protein: CASSLGQGTGTQYF.

The J gene is TRBJ1-2, the V gene TRBV7-8, with 7 bases matching TRBD1. This CDR3 contains 13 residues. CDR1 is SGHVS and CDR2 is FQNEAQ in the germline V gene. V was pared by 0 bases and J by 9 bases, with 4 bases of the junction left unmatched. The CDR3 here is CASSLADRISYTF. The CDR3 DNA sequence: TGTGCCAGCAGCTTAGCGGACAGGATAAGCTACACCTTC.

The V call is TRBV20-1, the J call TRBJ2-7, with D tentatively TRBD2 (5 bases). CDR1 and CDR2 (germline): DFQATT, SNEGSKA (reference sequence). Trimming cost V 0 bases and J 3 bases, with 9 bases left between them. The CDR3 is 13 residues long. The CDR3 region has the DNA TGCAGTGCTAGAGATACTAGTATCTACGAGCAGTACTTC. This gives the protein CSARDTSIYEQYF.

This sequence joins TRBV30 and TRBJ1-2, with 8 bases that match TRBD1. The CDR3 spans 13 residues. V trimming: 3 bases; J trimming: 8 bases; junction bases outside the gene matches: 8. The germline V gene encodes CDR1 GTSNPN and CDR2 SVGIG (reference sequence). The CDR3 region has the DNA TGTGCCTGGAGCTCAGGGGGCGCGGGGGGCTACACCTTC. Its translation is CAWSSGGAGGYTF.

Concerning this clonotype itself: It is likely a read error, because the conserved phenylalanine at the end of the CDR3 is missing. This chain links TRBV5-4 with TRBJ2-2; a weak D match, TRBD2 (7 bases). Germline loops: CDR1 SGHNT, CDR2 YYREEE (reference sequence). The CDR3 spans 16 residues. The V and J ends lost 4 bases and 0 bases respectively, with 13 bases between them. CDR3 DNA sequence: TGTGCCAGCAGCCTGAGGGGGGGAGCGAACACCGGGGAGCTGTTTTCT. Translated: CASSLRGGANTGELFS.

This clonotype was seen ten or more times. The gene calls are TRBV11-3 and TRBJ2-2; 7 nucleotides line up with TRBD1. The V and J ends lost 4 bases and 2 bases, in that order; junction bases with no gene match: 7. CDR1 SGHNT and CDR2 YENEEA come from the germline V gene. The CDR3 runs 16 residues. CDR3 DNA sequence: TGTGCCAGCAGCTACCGAACAGGGGCCAACACCGGGGAGCTGTTTTTT. It encodes CASSYRTGANTGELFF.

This clonotype was counted at least ten times. The chain combines TRBV7-2 with TRBJ2-3; D not resolved. V was pared by 5 bases and J by 0 bases, with 9 bases between. The CDR3 extends over 14 amino acids. Germline values: CDR1 SGHTA, CDR2 FQGNSA. Written as DNA, the CDR3 is TGTGCCAGCAGCCAACCCCCCAGCACAGATACGCAGTATTTT. Its translation is CASSQPPSTDTQYF.

In this sample, this clonotype turned up many times. CDR3 amino acids: CASTGAGLGLNEQFF. The CDR3 DNA is TGTGCCAGCACGGGGGCCGGGTTGGGTCTTAATGAGCAGTTCTTC. The chain carries TRBV6-2 or TRBV6-3 and TRBJ2-1; D possibly matches TRBD1 or TRBD2 (6 bases each). Germline CDR1 is MNHEY and CDR2 is SVGEGT. V dropped 7 bases and J dropped 7 bases, with 20 bases sitting between them. The CDR3 runs to 15 residues.

In this sample, this clonotype turned up a few times. The CDR3 coding sequence is TGTGCCAGCAGCGCCGGGGCAGGGGGAACCTACGAGCAGTACTTC. Amino acids: CASSAGAGGTYEQYF. V gene TRBV9 combines with J gene TRBJ2-7; the match to TRBD1 covers 7 bases. Losses at the gene ends were 3 bases for V and 2 bases for J; bases not matched to a gene: 8. This CDR3 contains 15 residues. Germline CDR1 and CDR2: SGDLS and YYNGEE.

This clonotype was seen ten or more times. The chain has TRBV11-3 and TRBJ2-3, with 7 bases that match TRBD1. V shed 0 bases and J 1 base; nucleotides not matched to a gene: 1. Germline assignment: CDR1 SGHNT and CDR2 YENEEA. CDR3 length: 15 residues. CDR3: CASSLEGGRTDTQYF. CDR3 nucleotide sequence: TGTGCCAGCAGCTTAGAAGGGGGCCGCACAGATACGCAGTATTTT.

V and J are TRBV3-1 and TRBJ2-1; D possibly corresponds to TRBD2 (6 bases). From germline, CDR1 is LGHDT and CDR2 YNNKEL (reference sequence). The V end lost 1 base, the J end lost 3 bases, and 10 bases lay between the germline ends. The CDR3 has 15 amino acids. The CDR3 is CASSQAPGLYNEQFF. In DNA, the CDR3 is TGTGCCAGCAGCCAAGCACCGGGACTCTACAATGAGCAGTTCTTC.

This chain joins TRBV5-6 and TRBJ1-2; D unresolved. From germline, CDR1 is SGHDT and CDR2 YYEEEE. V was shortened by 0 bases and J by 4 bases, with 10 bases between the two germline ends. There are 14 residues in the CDR3. The CDR3 nucleotides are TGTGCCAGCAGCTTGGAGAGAGTCATCTATGGCTACACCTTC. Its translation: CASSLERVIYGYTF.

The chain joins TRBV2 to TRBJ2-2, with TRBD1 as a possible D gene (6 bases). Trimming left V 8 bases short and J 8 bases short, with 15 bases between. CDR3 length equals 13 residues. CDR1 and CDR2 (germline): SNHLY, FYNNEI. CDR3 bases: TGTGCCAGCGCAGGGGTGGTCTCTGGGGAGCTGTTTTTT. It codes for CASAGVVSGELFF. The complete variable domain, with remaining parts taken from reference TRBV2 and TRBJ2-2, reads EPEVTQTPSHQVTQMGQEVILRCVPISNHLYFYWYRQILGQKVEFLVSFYNNEISEKSEIFDDQFSVERPDGSNFTLKIRSTKLEDSAMYFCASAGVVSGELFFGEGSRLTVL.

This clonotype was counted ten times or more. J is TRBJ2-5 and V is TRBV7-6; perhaps TRBD2 as D (6 bases). V shed 5 bases and J shed 5 bases, with 12 bases lying between them. The CDR3 sequence is 13 residues long. CDR1 and CDR2 (germline): SGHVS, FNYEAQ. Here the CDR3 reads CASSPGGSETQYF. CDR3 coding DNA: TGTGCCAGCAGCCCTGGAGGGAGTGAGACCCAGTACTTC.

This clonotype was seen ten or more times. The gene calls are TRBV28 and TRBJ2-3, with D uncertain. The CDR3 has 14 residues. Trimming took 5 bases from V and 6 from J, leaving 15 bases between them. CDR1 and CDR2 from the germline V gene are MDHEN and SYDVKM. CDR3 sequence: CASSDSNLGDTQYF. For the CDR3, the DNA is TGTGCCAGCAGTGACTCGAACCTAGGGGATACGCAGTATTTT.

This clonotype was found many times. The genes are TRBV20-1 and TRBJ1-4; D is unclear. Germline-derived CDR1 and CDR2 are DFQATT and SNEGSKA (reference sequence). This CDR3 is built from 12 residues. V lost 3 bases, J lost 3 bases, and 5 bases lay in between. The CDR3 DNA reads TGCAGTGCTAGTCTCCCTAATGAAAAACTGTTTTTT. Translated, it gives CSASLPNEKLFF.

At least ten counts were recorded for this clonotype. This chain joins TRBV7-2 and TRBJ2-4; the D gene could be TRBD1 or TRBD2 (6 bases each). The CDR3 is made up of 16 amino acids. CDR1 and CDR2 from the germline V gene are SGHTA and FQGNSA. V shed 0 bases and J shed 1 base, with 10 bases lying between them. The CDR3 nucleotides are TGTGCCAGCAGCTTAGCTCTGGGGGGCGCCAAAAACATTCAGTACTTC. Amino acids: CASSLALGGAKNIQYF.

This clonotype was detected ten times or more. This chain joins TRBV28 and TRBJ2-1; 10 bases are a match to TRBD2. Germline V gene lookup returns CDR1 MDHEN and CDR2 SYDVKM. This CDR3 comprises 15 residues. V lost 7 bases and J lost 8; bases outside the gene matches: 11. The CDR3 region has the DNA TGTGCCAGCAAGCGGGAGGGCGGAGGTGGGGATGAGCAGTTCTTC. Its protein product is CASKREGGGGDEQFF. Combining the CDR3 with reference TRBV28 and TRBJ2-1 gives the whole variable domain DVKVTQSSRYLVKRTGEKVFLECVQDMDHENMFWYRQDPGLGLRLIYFSYDVKMKEKGDIPEGYSVSREKKERFSLILESASTNQTSMYLCASKREGGGGDEQFFGPGTRLTVL.

This clonotype was counted ten times or more. CDR3 amino acids: CASSQFGLSNEKLFF. DNA of the CDR3: TGTGCCAGCAGCCAGTTCGGGTTAAGTAATGAAAAACTGTTTTTT. The J gene is TRBJ1-4, the V gene TRBV6-9; D call uncertain. The V and J ends lost 6 bases and 4 bases respectively, with 15 bases between them. The CDR3 has 15 residues. The germline V gene encodes CDR1 MNHGY and CDR2 SVAAGI.

The chain is built from TRBV28 and TRBJ1-1; no reliable D call. The V and J ends lost 4 bases and 0 bases respectively, with 6 bases between them. The CDR3 is 13 amino acids. CDR1 and CDR2 from the germline V gene are MDHEN and SYDVKM. The DNA of the CDR3 is TGTGCCAGCAGTTCGCCCGTGAACACTGAAGCTTTCTTT. Its translation is CASSSPVNTEAFF.

V and J are TRBV5-5 and TRBJ2-1; no clear D. The V gene lost 0 bases and the J gene lost 2 bases, with 9 bases spanning the gap. The CDR3 sequence is 15 residues long. Germline-derived CDR1 and CDR2 are SGHKS and YYEKEE (reference sequence). The CDR3 spells CASSLDRVAYNEQFF. CDR3 coding DNA: TGTGCCAGCAGCTTGGATAGGGTAGCCTACAATGAGCAGTTCTTC.

This clonotype was seen ten or more times. The chain couples TRBV12-5 to TRBJ2-3; 7 positions agree with TRBD1. J was trimmed by 6 bases and V by 5 bases; bases with no gene match: 8. The CDR3 totals 14 residues. CDR1 is LGHNT and CDR2 is FRNRAP in the germline V gene. CDR3 in amino acids: CASGGGQPRDTQYF. CDR3 nucleotide sequence: TGTGCTAGTGGTGGGGGACAGCCCAGGGATACGCAGTATTTT. Supplemented by reference TRBV12-5 and TRBJ2-3, the full variable domain reads DARVTQTPRHKVTEMGQEVTMRCQPILGHNTVFWYRQTMMQGLELLAYFRNRAPLDDSGMPKDRFSAEMPDATLATLKIQPSEPRDSAVYFCASGGGQPRDTQYFGPGTRLTVL.

This clonotype showed up many times. The chain has TRBV7-3 and TRBJ1-5; D remains unclear. V was shortened by 8 bases and J by 3 bases, with 14 bases between the two germline ends. From germline, CDR1 is SGHTA and CDR2 FQGTGA. The CDR3 contains 14 residues. CDR3 nucleotides: TGTGCCAGCCCCATCGGCCCTTTCAATCAGCCCCAGCATTTT. This sequence encodes CASPIGPFNQPQHF.